The subject of this entry is one T cell receptor beta chain. The sample originates from a study of T cells expressing NK-cell markers. From germline, CDR1 is SEHNR and CDR2 FQNEAQ (reference sequence). This CDR3 region has 16 residues. No DNA is given; TCRdb re-called the 5' RACE reads and lists each CDR3 protein once. The listing contains 300,000 to 500,000 distinct CDR3 sequences. The origin of this receptor is a woman aged 50 to 65 in good health. Material: blood T cells: a sorted CD56 or NKG2C T cell subset, CD4+ or CD8+ T cells, or bulk PBMC T cells (not recorded which). The chain uses TRBV7-9 and TRBJ1-2; TCRdb returns TRBD1, unconfirmable since there is no DNA. The CDR3 loop reads CASSLDRGKDLYGYTF.